This passage covers 17 T cell receptor beta chains from one sample sequenced in a study of T-cell memory formation after mild COVID-19. Each CDR3 protein gets one entry after TCRdb re-called the 5' RACE reads with MiXCR. The sample has approximately 560,000 distinct CDR3 sequences; roughly 17% are singletons. Material: PBMCs or a T cell subset sorted from them (not recorded which). These receptors all stem from an adult woman who had mild COVID-19 (a few samples of this study predate the infection). Cell type and time point are not known.

There are a few counts of this clonotype. The J gene is TRBJ1-1, the V gene TRBV5-6; the D is unclear. The CDR3 covers 14 residues. Trimming shortened V by 4 bases and J by 1 base, and 11 bases separated the two germline ends. Germline V gene data show CDR1 as SGHDT and CDR2 as YYEEEE. CDR3 DNA sequence: TGTGCCAGCAGCCCCAATCCTTCGAACACTGAAGCTTTCTTT. It is translated as CASSPNPSNTEAFF.

This clonotype has just a few counts. This chain links TRBV27 with TRBJ2-2; 11 bases align to TRBD2. Trimming took 1 base from V and 6 from J; bases not matched to a gene: 10. Germline V gene data show CDR1 as MNHEY and CDR2 as SMNVEV (reference sequence). The CDR3 contains 18 residues. The CDR3 DNA reads as TGTGCCAGCAGTTTATTTCCCACTAGCGGGGGCCGGGCCGGGGAGCTGTTTTTT. This translates into CASSLFPTSGGRAGELFF.

In its sample, this clonotype was seen a few times. This sequence joins TRBV7-2 and TRBJ1-3; D uncertain. Germline CDR1 and CDR2: SGHTA and FQGNSA. V lost 1 base and J 0 bases, leaving 10 bases between the germline ends. This CDR3 is 16 amino acids long. The CDR3 DNA reads TGTGCCAGCAGCTTAGTAGACGCCCGCTCTGGAAACACCATATATTTT. Encoded protein: CASSLVDARSGNTIYF.

This clonotype was detected ten times or more. The J gene is TRBJ1-1, the V gene TRBV5-5; the D gene is possibly TRBD1 (5 bases). Per germline, CDR1 SGHKS and CDR2 YYEKEE (reference sequence). Deletions cut 7 bases from V and 0 bases from J, with 10 bases between. The CDR3 extends over 13 amino acids. CDR3 sequence (DNA): TGTGCCAGCTTGAAGGACATGAACACTGAAGCTTTCTTT. As protein: CASLKDMNTEAFF.

The sample holds a few counts of this clonotype. The chain is built from TRBV12-3 or TRBV12-4 and TRBJ1-1; D call uncertain. With 3 bases removed from V and 1 base from J, the gap between germline ends came to 12 bases. The CDR3 sequence is 15 residues long. CDR3 DNA sequence: TGTGCCAGCAGTTTCGGTGCGACGGCGAACACTGAAGCTTTCTTT. Translation: CASSFGATANTEAFF.

The rearrangement joins TRBV5-4 to TRBJ1-2; 9 bases map to TRBD1. The CDR3 extends over 15 amino acids. Germline V gene data show CDR1 as SGHNT and CDR2 as YYREEE (reference sequence). V shed 4 bases, J shed 4 bases, and the junction held 8 bases outside the gene matches. Here the CDR3 DNA reads TGTGCCAGCAGCGCAAACAGGGGGCTCGGCTATGGCTACACCTTC. It specifies CASSANRGLGYGYTF.

DNA for the CDR3: TGTGCCAGCAGTTCTCCCCGGGACTACCCAAACAATGAGCAGTTCTTC. It encodes CASSSPRDYPNNEQFF. The V call is TRBV6-5, the J call TRBJ2-1; 7 bases line up with TRBD2. From germline, CDR1 is MNHEY and CDR2 SVGAGI. The CDR3 has 16 residues. Unmatched junction bases numbered 11, after V lost 4 bases and J lost 5 bases.

A few counts support this clonotype. The chain recombines TRBV4-2 with TRBJ2-3, with D uncertain. Germline CDR1 and CDR2: LGHNA and YNFKEQ. The CDR3 has 13 residues. V shed 5 bases and J shed 1 base, with 7 bases lying between them. The CDR3, as DNA: TGTGCCAGCAGCAAGGACCGCACAGATACGCAGTATTTT. Its translation is CASSKDRTDTQYF.

This chain joins TRBV20-1 and TRBJ2-3; 7 nucleotides align to TRBD2. With V trimmed by 0 bases and J by 4 bases, 7 bases remained unmatched. The germline CDR1 and CDR2 sequences are DFQATT and SNEGSKA (reference sequence). The CDR3 extends over 15 amino acids. In DNA, the CDR3 is TGCAGTGCTAGAGACCTGCGGGGGATTGCAGATACGCAGTATTTT. Translation gives CSARDLRGIADTQYF.

This clonotype was observed a few times. This chain links TRBV11-2 with TRBJ2-3; D uncertain. CDR3 length equals 13 residues. CDR1 is SGHAT and CDR2 is FQNNGV in the germline V gene. V dropped 4 bases and J dropped 5 bases, with 10 bases sitting between them. CDR3 sequence (DNA): TGTGCCAGCAGCTGGCCCTTGGTAGATACGCAGTATTTT. Its protein is CASSWPLVDTQYF.

This rearrangement joins TRBV5-1 to TRBJ2-1; D is uncertain. This CDR3 is built from 15 residues. V lost 1 base and J lost 5, with 13 bases in between. In germline, CDR1 is SGHRS, CDR2 YFSETQ. For the CDR3, the DNA is TGCGCCAGCAGCTTGATAGAGGACGGAAACAATGAGCAGTTCTTC. It specifies CASSLIEDGNNEQFF.

The rearrangement links TRBV5-1 to TRBJ1-2, with 7 bases lining up with TRBD1. Germline V CDR1 and CDR2: SGHRS, YFSETQ. After removal of 4 bases from V and 0 bases from J, the junction contained 6 bases not matched to a gene. The CDR3 extends over 15 amino acids. CDR3 bases: TGCGCCAGCAGCGGGGGGGACAGTACTAACTATGGCTACACCTTC. Protein: CASSGGDSTNYGYTF.

The chain employs TRBV6-5 and TRBJ1-1; maybe TRBD1 (5 bases). The CDR3 contains 12 residues. The V gene's germline CDR1 is MNHEY and CDR2 SVGAGI. V lost 7 bases and J lost 0, with 6 bases in between. The CDR3 region has the DNA TGTGCCAGCACGGGGCTGAACACTGAAGCTTTCTTT. This encodes CASTGLNTEAFF.

This clonotype was counted between two and nine times. The chain uses TRBV4-1 and TRBJ2-3; D unresolved. V gave up 3 bases and J gave up 6 bases, with 13 bases separating them. CDR1 and CDR2 from the germline V gene are MGHRA and YSYEKL. The CDR3 totals 14 residues. In DNA form, the CDR3 reads TGCGCCAGCAGCCAGCCCCAAAGTTGGGATACGCAGTATTTT. Translation: CASSQPQSWDTQYF.

In this sample, this clonotype turned up many times. It may be a read error: a sequence one base away is much more abundant. The chain couples TRBV5-1 to TRBJ2-5, with a possible D match to TRBD1 (6 bases). The CDR3 is made up of 14 amino acids. Germline-derived CDR1 and CDR2 are SGHRS and YFSETQ. V lost 0 bases, J lost 1 base, and 7 bases lay in between. The CDR3 here is CASSLEGGQETQYF. CDR3 in DNA: TGCGCCAGCAGCTTGGAAGGGGGCCAAGAGACCCAGTACTTC. The full variable domain, completed using reference TRBV5-1 and TRBJ2-5, is KAGVTQTPRYLIKTRGQQVTLSCSPISGHRSVSWYQQTPGQGLQFLFEYFSETQRNKGNFPGRFSGRQFSNSRSEMNVSTLELGDSALYLCASSLEGGQETQYFGPGTRLLVL.

This clonotype showed up just a few times. The rearrangement uses TRBV12-3 or TRBV12-4 and TRBJ2-1, with 13 bases fitting TRBD2. The CDR3 length is 16 residues. V shed 5 bases, J shed 4 bases, and the junction held 5 bases outside the gene matches. In DNA, the CDR3 is TGTGCCAGCAGTAATGGGACTAGCGGGGTGTACAATGAGCAGTTCTTC. The encoded protein is CASSNGTSGVYNEQFF.

This clonotype was seen a few times. CDR3 sequence: CASRGYGDNEQFF. In DNA, the CDR3 is TGTGCCAGCAGGGGGTACGGTGACAATGAGCAGTTCTTC. The rearrangement uses TRBV27 and TRBJ2-1; D gene unclear. Trimming left V 6 bases short and J 5 bases short, with 11 bases between. Per germline, CDR1 MNHEY and CDR2 SMNVEV (reference sequence). This CDR3 spans 13 amino acids.